This passage covers 21 T cell receptor beta chains from one sample sequenced in a study of blood T cell repertoires in COVID-19. The table came from immunoSEQ multiplex PCR; TCRdb's copy has only in-frame clones and leaves some out. This sample carries roughly 350,000 clones, around 90% of them seen once, and the ten largest clones take approximately 3.5%. Sequencing was done on a sample of peripheral blood. Receptors originate from a woman younger than 30 who had recovered from COVID-19.

V is TRBV9 and J is TRBJ2-3, with 7 bases lining up with TRBD2. CDR1 and CDR2 from the germline V gene are SGDLS and YYNGEE. J was trimmed by 0 bases and V by 1 base; bases with no gene match: 2. The CDR3 covers 15 residues. The CDR3 loop reads CASSVRGDSTDTQYF. Written as DNA, the CDR3 is TGTGCCAGCAGCGTACGGGGGGACAGCACAGATACGCAGTATTTT. Full variable domain (rest looked up from reference TRBV9 and TRBJ2-3): DSGVTQTPKHLITATGQRVTLRCSPRSGDLSVYWYQQSLDQGLQFLIQYYNGEERAKGNILERFSAQQFPDLHSELNLSSLELGDSALYFCASSVRGDSTDTQYFGPGTRLTVL.

This CDR3 is CASSSGAGELFF. The CDR3 DNA reads as TGTGCCAGCAGTTCGGGGGCCGGGGAGCTGTTTTTT. The rearrangement links TRBV7-9 to TRBJ2-2; D is possibly TRBD2 (6 bases). CDR3 length: 12 residues. The ends were cut back, 6 bases at V and 6 bases at J, with 8 bases in the middle. Germline assignment: CDR1 SEHNR and CDR2 FQNEAQ (reference sequence).

The chain recombines TRBV5-6 with TRBJ2-5; 9 bases are shared with TRBD2. This CDR3 is 17 amino acids long. Germline V lookup: CDR1 SGHDT, CDR2 YYEEEE. V lost 4 bases and J lost 5; bases outside the gene matches: 15. DNA for the CDR3: TGTGCCAGCAGCGGGGGCCGGGCGGTAGCGGGAGAGGAGACCCAGTACTTC. Translation gives CASSGGRAVAGEETQYF.

The chain combines TRBV28 with TRBJ2-5; 13 positions match TRBD2. V shed 2 bases and J 5 bases; nucleotides not matched to a gene: 5. The CDR3 has 16 amino acids. Germline lookup yields CDR1 MDHEN and CDR2 SYDVKM. The CDR3 protein is CASSLRLAGGAETQYF. The CDR3 DNA reads TGTGCCAGCAGTTTACGACTAGCGGGAGGCGCGGAGACCCAGTACTTC.

The V and J genes are TRBV10-2 and TRBJ2-1; D is unclear. This CDR3 region has 14 residues. Germline values: CDR1 WSHSY, CDR2 SAAADI. The ends were cut back, 3 bases at V and 6 bases at J, with 12 bases in the middle. The CDR3 DNA reads as TGCGCCAGCAGTGATCTGGTCTACGGCAATGAGCAGTTCTTC. Its translation is CASSDLVYGNEQFF.

This clone was seen more than once but under ten times. J is TRBJ1-6 and V is TRBV5-1; D is uncertain. The germline V gene has CDR1 SGHRS and CDR2 YFSETQ. CDR3 length: 15 residues. The V and J ends lost 1 base and 0 bases respectively, with 5 bases between them. The CDR3 is CASSLLSSYNSPLHF. The CDR3 DNA sequence: TGCGCCAGCAGCTTGTTGAGCTCCTATAATTCACCCCTCCACTTT.

The CDR3 region is CASKIDSEETQYF. As DNA, the CDR3 is TGTGCCAGCAAGATCGACAGCGAAGAGACCCAGTACTTC. This chain joins TRBV12-3 or TRBV12-4 and TRBJ2-5; D is perhaps TRBD1 (5 bases). Trimming removed 7 bases from V and 3 bases from J, with 12 bases in between. This CDR3 has 13 amino acids.

The rearrangement uses TRBV7-8 and TRBJ1-3; TRBD1 matches 9 bases. V lost 3 bases, J lost 1 base, and 7 bases stayed unmatched. CDR1 is SGHVS and CDR2 is FQNEAQ in the germline V gene. The CDR3 runs 17 residues. This CDR3 reads CASSFGPGQGSGNTIYF. CDR3 sequence (DNA): TGTGCCAGCAGCTTCGGTCCGGGACAGGGTTCTGGAAACACCATATATTTT.

This chain joins TRBV4-3 and TRBJ1-6, with D unresolved. Germline values: CDR1 LGHNA, CDR2 YSLEER. Trimming left V 1 base short and J 0 bases short, with 13 bases between. The CDR3 loop spans 18 amino acids. In nucleotides, the CDR3 is TGCGCCAGCAGCCAAGCACTTGGAGGAAGCTCCTATAATTCACCCCTCCACTTT. It is translated as CASSQALGGSSYNSPLHF.

The chain carries TRBV6-2 or TRBV6-3 and TRBJ1-1; 7 bases are a match to TRBD1. The V gene's germline CDR1 is MNHEY and CDR2 SVGEGT. This CDR3 has 14 residues. Unmatched junction bases numbered 7, after V lost 4 bases and J lost 5 bases. CDR3 in DNA: TGTGCCAGCAGTTCTGGAGGGGGCGGGACTGAAGCTTTCTTT. It specifies CASSSGGGGTEAFF.

The chain carries TRBV5-4 and TRBJ1-1; maybe TRBD1 (5 bases). CDR3 length: 14 amino acids. V shed 2 bases and J shed 5 bases, with 13 bases lying between them. The germline V gene encodes CDR1 SGHNT and CDR2 YYREEE (reference sequence). CDR3 protein: CASSFSSGYTEAFF. The CDR3 region has the DNA TGTGCCAGCAGCTTCAGTTCAGGGTATACTGAAGCTTTCTTT.

The chain carries TRBV29-1 and TRBJ1-2; D is perhaps TRBD1 (5 bases). This CDR3 comprises 12 residues. Germline V gene lookup returns CDR1 SQVTM and CDR2 ANQGSEA. The V end was cut by 7 bases, the J end by 5 bases, with 14 bases between. CDR3 DNA: TGCAGCGCTCGAGCGGGGGGGTATGGCTACACCTTC. Protein: CSARAGGYGYTF.

Details on this clone: Other nucleotide sequences from this sample produce the same CDR3. The gene calls are TRBV30 and TRBJ2-5; 10 bases align to TRBD1. The CDR3 is 13 amino acids. The V gene end was trimmed by 1 base and the J gene end by 4 bases; junction bases not matched to a gene: 0. The V gene's germline CDR1 is GTSNPN and CDR2 SVGIG (reference sequence). In DNA, the CDR3 is TGTGCCTGGAGTGGGGACAGGGGAGAGACCCAGTACTTC. It translates to CAWSGDRGETQYF.

The chain has TRBV20-1 and TRBJ1-1; D uncertain. This CDR3 contains 14 residues. Trimming removed 3 bases from V and 7 bases from J, with 18 bases in between. Germline CDR1 and CDR2: DFQATT and SNEGSKA (reference sequence). This chain's CDR3 is CSASSPTAAVEAFF. The CDR3 coding sequence is TGCAGTGCTAGTTCCCCCACCGCGGCAGTTGAAGCTTTCTTT.

The V gene is TRBV28, the J gene TRBJ2-2; D is possibly TRBD2 (5 bases). This CDR3 has 18 residues. The germline gives CDR1 MDHEN, CDR2 SYDVKM. Trimming removed 1 base at V and 3 bases at J, with 18 bases between. The CDR3 DNA reads TGTGCCAGCAGTTTATTCTCGGTGTCACAGAGGGACACCGGGGAGCTGTTTTTT. Protein: CASSLFSVSQRDTGELFF.

J is TRBJ2-1 and V is TRBV7-8; TRBD1 matches at 7 bases. This CDR3 spans 17 amino acids. Germline lookup yields CDR1 SGHVS and CDR2 FQNEAQ. Germline trimming cut 6 bases from V and 8 bases from J; bases unmatched to any gene: 19. The CDR3 spells CASRRYRGQKAGDEQFF. CDR3 nucleotides: TGTGCCAGCAGGAGGTACAGGGGACAGAAGGCTGGCGATGAGCAGTTCTTC.

This rearrangement joins TRBV7-9 to TRBJ2-1, with 9 bases identical to TRBD1. Germline V gene lookup returns CDR1 SEHNR and CDR2 FQNEAQ (reference sequence). Trimming removed 5 bases from V and 13 bases from J; junction bases left unmatched: 9. This CDR3 contains 13 residues. The chain's CDR3 is CASSLGTGLIQFF. DNA of the CDR3: TGTGCCAGCAGCCTCGGGACAGGGCTGATTCAGTTCTTC.

V is TRBV9 and J is TRBJ2-3, with D perhaps matching TRBD2 (6 bases). Trimming removed 2 bases at V and 5 bases at J, with 12 bases between. Germline V gene lookup returns CDR1 SGDLS and CDR2 YYNGEE. The CDR3 spans 14 residues. This CDR3 reads CASSVRLDGDTQYF. CDR3 DNA sequence: TGTGCCAGCAGCGTGCGACTAGACGGAGATACGCAGTATTTT.

The CDR3 DNA sequence: TGTGCCAGCAGTTTATCGTCCGTCCGGGGATATTCACCCCTCCACTTT. Residues: CASSLSSVRGYSPLHF. V and J are TRBV27 and TRBJ1-6; D uncertain. In germline, CDR1 is MNHEY, CDR2 SMNVEV (reference sequence). The germline V and J ends were trimmed by 0 bases and 8 bases, with 14 bases remaining between them. CDR3 length: 16 amino acids.

The chain joins TRBV19 to TRBJ1-6; D might be TRBD1 (6 bases). CDR3 length equals 15 residues. The V gene's germline CDR1 is LNHDA and CDR2 SQIVND (reference sequence). The V gene lost 3 bases and the J gene lost 7 bases, with 13 bases spanning the gap. The CDR3 region has the DNA TGTGCCAGTAGTATCGAGCGGACAGCAAATTCACCCCTCCACTTT. This gives the protein CASSIERTANSPLHF.

This clone was picked up a small number of times. The sample has other DNA sequences that encode this CDR3 too. The chain combines TRBV4-1 with TRBJ1-4; 9 positions agree with TRBD1. V lost 0 bases to trimming and J lost 5 bases; unmatched junction nucleotides: 1. The CDR3 extends over 15 amino acids. Germline V gives CDR1 MGHRA, CDR2 YSYEKL. CDR3 DNA sequence: TGCGCCAGCAGCCAAGATGGGACAGGGAATGAAAAACTGTTTTTT. Translating it yields CASSQDGTGNEKLFF.